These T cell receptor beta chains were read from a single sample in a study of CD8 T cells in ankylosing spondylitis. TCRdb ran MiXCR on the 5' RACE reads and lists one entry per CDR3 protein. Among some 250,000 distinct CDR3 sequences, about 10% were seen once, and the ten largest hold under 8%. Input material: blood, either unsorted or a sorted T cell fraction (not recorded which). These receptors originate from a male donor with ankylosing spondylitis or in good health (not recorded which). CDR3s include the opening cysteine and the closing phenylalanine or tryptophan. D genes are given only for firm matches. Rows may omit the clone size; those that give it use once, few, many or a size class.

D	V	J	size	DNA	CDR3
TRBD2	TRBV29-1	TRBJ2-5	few	TGCAGCGTTGCGGGAGGGGGGGGGCTGAGGGAGACCCAGTACTTC	CSVAGGGGLRETQYF
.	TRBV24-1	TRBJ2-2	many	TGTGCCACCAGTGCGATGAACGGGGCGGGGGAGCTGTTTTTT	CATSAMNGAGELFF
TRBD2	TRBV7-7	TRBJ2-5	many	TGTGCCAGCAGCACGGGACTAGCTTGGGAGACCCAGTACTTC	CASSTGLAWETQYF
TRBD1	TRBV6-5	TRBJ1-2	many	TGTGCCAGCAGTTACTCTGTACAGGGGGTTGATGGCTACACCTTC	CASSYSVQGVDGYTF
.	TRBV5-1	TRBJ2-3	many	TGCGCCAGCATATCATCGACAAATACGCAGTATTTT	CASISSTNTQYF
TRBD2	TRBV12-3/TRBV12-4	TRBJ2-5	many	TGTGCCAGCAGTTTCGGGGGGACGGAGACCCAGTACTTC	CASSFGGTETQYF
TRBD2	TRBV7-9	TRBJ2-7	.	TGTGCCAGCAGCTCCAATGGACTAGCCTACGAGCAGTACTTC	CASSSNGLAYEQYF
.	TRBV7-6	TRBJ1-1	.	TGTGCCAGCAGCTCCGAAGTGAACACTGAAGCTTTCTTT	CASSSEVNTEAFF
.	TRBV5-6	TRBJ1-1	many	TGTGCCAGCAGCTTGCTGGACAGAGGGAGTTACACTGAAGCTTTCTTT	CASSLLDRGSYTEAFF
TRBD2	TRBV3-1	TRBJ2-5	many	TGTGCCAGCAGCCATTCTACGGGAGGGCCGTTCGACCAGTACTTC	CASSHSTGGPFDQYF
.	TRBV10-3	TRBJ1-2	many	TGTGCCATCAGCGTGGTCCCCGCGGAGGGCTACACCTTC	CAISVVPAEGYTF
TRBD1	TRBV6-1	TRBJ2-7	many	TGTGCCAGCAGTGGGGGACAGAGCTCCTACGAGCAGTACTTC	CASSGGQSSYEQYF
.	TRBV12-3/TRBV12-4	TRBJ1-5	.	TGTGCCAGCAGTTCCCCGTGGGCCCTCAATCAGCCCCAGCATTTT	CASSSPWALNQPQHF
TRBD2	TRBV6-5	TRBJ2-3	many	TGTGCCAGCAGTTACTCAGCCCAGCGGGGGGTCCAAACAGATACGCAGTATTTT	CASSYSAQRGVQTDTQYF
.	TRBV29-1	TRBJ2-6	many	TGCAGCGTTGCTAGGGACACCGATTCTGGGGCCAACGTCCTGACTTTC	CSVARDTDSGANVLTF
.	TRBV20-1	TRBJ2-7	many	TGCAGTGCTAGAGGTGTGCGGGACTACGAGCAGTACTTC	CSARGVRDYEQYF
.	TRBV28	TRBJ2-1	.	TGTGCCAGCAGTTTATGGAAAACGAGCGATGAGCAGTTCTTC	CASSLWKTSDEQFF
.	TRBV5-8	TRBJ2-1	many	TGTGCCAGCAGCTATGGACCACCCAATGAGCAGTTCTTC	CASSYGPPNEQFF
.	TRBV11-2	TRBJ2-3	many	TGTGCCAGCAGCTTACTAGGGGGTTTGGCAGATACGCAGTATTTT	CASSLLGGLADTQYF
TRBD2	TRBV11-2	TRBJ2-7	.	TGTGCCAGCAGCCCCATTTCGAGGCGCGGGAGCTCCTACGAGCAGTACTTC	CASSPISRRGSSYEQYF
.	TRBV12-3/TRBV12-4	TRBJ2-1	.	TGTACCAGCAGTTTAGGTCGGAGGTATGAGCAGCTCTTC	CTSSLGRRYEQLF
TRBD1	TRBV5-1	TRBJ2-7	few	TGCGCCAGCAGCTTGGCCGCCGTTCTCGGGACAGGGATCTACGAGCAGTACTTC	CASSLAAVLGTGIYEQYF
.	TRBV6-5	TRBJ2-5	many	TGTGCCAGCAGTTATAGGGGGACCCAGTACTTC	CASSYRGTQYF
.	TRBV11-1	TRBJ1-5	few	TGTGCCAGCAGCTTTTCGGCGGAGCACTACAGGGCCAATCAGCCCCAGCATTTT	CASSFSAEHYRANQPQHF
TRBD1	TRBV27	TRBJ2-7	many	TGTGCCAGCAGCCTTAGAGTGGGACAGGGGTACGAGCAGTACTTC	CASSLRVGQGYEQYF
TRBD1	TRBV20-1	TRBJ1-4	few	TGCAGTGCTAGAGACCTACAGGGGGCCACTACAACTAATGAAAAACTGTTTTTT	CSARDLQGATTTNEKLFF
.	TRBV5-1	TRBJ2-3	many	TGCGCCAGCAGCTTGGTTAAGGGCACAGATACGCAGTATTTT	CASSLVKGTDTQYF
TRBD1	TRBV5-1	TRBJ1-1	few	TGCGCCAGCAGCTTGGGGGGGACAGGGGTGGCTGGGAACACTGAAGCTTTCTTT	CASSLGGTGVAGNTEAFF
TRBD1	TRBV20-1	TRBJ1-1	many	TGCAGTGCTAGAGTCGGGACAGGGCGGGTGAACACTGAAGCTTTCTTT	CSARVGTGRVNTEAFF
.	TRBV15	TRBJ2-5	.	TGTGCCACCAGCAGAGTTCGCGTGCGGGTCGCTAAAGAGACCCAGTACTTC	CATSRVRVRVAKETQYF
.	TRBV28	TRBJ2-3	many	TGTGCCAGCAGAATCAAGGGACTCGGCTATCGGGCCACAGATACGCAGTATTTT	CASRIKGLGYRATDTQYF
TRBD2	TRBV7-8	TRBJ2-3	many	TGTGCCAGCAGCTCTTCCCCCCGGAGGGACTATGATACGCAGTATTTT	CASSSSPRRDYDTQYF
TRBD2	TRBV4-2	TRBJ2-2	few	TGTGCCAGCAGCCAGCCTAGCGGGGGGCGAGACACCGGGGAGCTGTTTTTT	CASSQPSGGRDTGELFF
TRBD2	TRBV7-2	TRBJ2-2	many	TGTGCCAGCAGCTTTGGGGGGGGAACCGGGGAGCTGTTTTTT	CASSFGGGTGELFF
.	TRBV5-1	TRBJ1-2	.	TGCGCCAGCAGCTCCCGCTCTCCGACCCCCATTGACGATGGCTACACCTTC	CASSSRSPTPIDDGYTF
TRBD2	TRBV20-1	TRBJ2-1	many	TGCAGTGCTAGAGTCTATGAGCGGGAGTGGGTGAATGAGCAGTTCTTC	CSARVYEREWVNEQFF
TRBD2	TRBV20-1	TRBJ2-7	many	TGCAGTGGCGTTAGCGGGGGGCGCTACGAGCAGTACTTC	CSGVSGGRYEQYF
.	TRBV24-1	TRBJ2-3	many	TGTGCCACCAGTGATTTCAATGAGGATACGCAGTATTTT	CATSDFNEDTQYF
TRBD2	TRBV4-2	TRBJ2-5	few	TGTGCCAGCAGCCAAGATCCGGGCGGGGGGTCAGAGACCCAGTACTTC	CASSQDPGGGSETQYF
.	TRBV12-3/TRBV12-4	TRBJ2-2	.	TGTGCCAGCAGCGAGACTAGGTCCACCGGGGAGCTGTTTTTT	CASSETRSTGELFF
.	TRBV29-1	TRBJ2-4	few	TGCAGCGTTGTAAGGGGAAGCTACATTCAGTACTTC	CSVVRGSYIQYF
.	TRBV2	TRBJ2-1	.	TGTGTCGTTTGGGGCTTGGAGAATGAGCAGTTCTTC	CVVWGLENEQFF
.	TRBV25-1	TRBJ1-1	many	TGTGCCAGCACCTCACTTCTGGGGGCGGAGGGCACTGAAGCTTTCTTT	CASTSLLGAEGTEAFF
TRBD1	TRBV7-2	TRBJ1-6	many	TGTGCCAGCAGGCCCACGACAGGGTTTAGTTCACCCCTCCACTTT	CASRPTTGFSSPLHF
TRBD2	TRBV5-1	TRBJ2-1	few	TGCGCCAGCAGCATCGGGACTAGCGAGTACAATGAGCAGTTCTTC	CASSIGTSEYNEQFF
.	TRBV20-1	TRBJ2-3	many	TGCAGTGCTCCCCGTTTCTTAGAGGGCACAGATACGCAGTATTTT	CSAPRFLEGTDTQYF
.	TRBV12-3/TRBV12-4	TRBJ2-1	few	TGTGCCAGCAGTCAAAGAGGGGTAAGAAGCTCCTACAATGAGCAGTTCTTC	CASSQRGVRSSYNEQFF
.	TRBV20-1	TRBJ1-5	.	TGCAGTGCTAGTTTGGGGATCATCGATCAGCCCCAGCATTTT	CSASLGIIDQPQHF
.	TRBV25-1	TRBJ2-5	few	TGTGCCAGCAGTGAACGGGTAGCTACGGAGACCCAGTACTTC	CASSERVATETQYF
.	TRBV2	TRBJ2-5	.	TGTGCCAGCAGTGAAGTTGGAGGGAGTAAGTCCGGGACCCAGTACTTC	CASSEVGGSKSGTQYF
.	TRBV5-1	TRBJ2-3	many	TGCGCCAGCAGCCCATTCCGGGACACCAGCACAGATACGCAGTATTTT	CASSPFRDTSTDTQYF
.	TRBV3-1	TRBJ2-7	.	TGTGCCAGCAGCCAAGTAGTTGGGCGCTACGAGCAGTACTTC	CASSQVVGRYEQYF
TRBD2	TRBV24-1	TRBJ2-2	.	TGTGCCACCAGTAGCGGGAGGGCGAACACCGGGGAGCTGTTTTTT	CATSSGRANTGELFF
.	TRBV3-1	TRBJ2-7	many	TGTGCCAGCAGCCAAGATATTACTAGGGCAGAAGAGCAGTACTTC	CASSQDITRAEEQYF
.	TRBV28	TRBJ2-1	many	TGTGCCAGCAGGGGGTTAAGCTCCTACAATGAGCAGTTCTTC	CASRGLSSYNEQFF
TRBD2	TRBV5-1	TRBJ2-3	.	TGCGCCAGCAGCTCGGGACTAGGGAAAGATACGCAGTATTTT	CASSSGLGKDTQYF
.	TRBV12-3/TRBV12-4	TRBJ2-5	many	TGTGCCAGCAGTTTAGTGATCCAAGAGACCCAGTACTTC	CASSLVIQETQYF
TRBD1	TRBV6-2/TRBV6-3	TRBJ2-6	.	TGTGCCAGCAGATCCCGACAGGGGATAAGCTCTGGGGCCAACGTCCTGACTTTC	CASRSRQGISSGANVLTF
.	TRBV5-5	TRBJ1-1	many	TGTGCCAGCAGTCCCACAGAGAGGAACACTGAAGCTTTCTTT	CASSPTERNTEAFF
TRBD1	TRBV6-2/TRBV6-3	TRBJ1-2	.	TGTGCCAGCAGCTACGGACAGGGGATCGGCTATGGCTACACCTTC	CASSYGQGIGYGYTF